These T cell receptor beta chains were read from a single sample in a study of blood T cell repertoires in COVID-19. The method was immunoSEQ multiplex PCR; TCRdb's version includes in-frame clones alone and lacks a portion of them. The repertoire holds 25,000 to 30,000 clones, with 92% as singletons. Source material: peripheral blood. Every receptor here comes from a man aged 50-59 years with active COVID-19. Both conserved end residues are part of each CDR3. D genes are given only for firm matches. Clone size is shown for a subset of rows, as once, few, many or a class of expanded clone.

j_gene: TRBJ1-6
abundance: few
v_gene: TRBV7-6
d_gene: -
CDR3aa: CASSPIPGSINSPLHF
CDR3nt: TGTGCCAGCAGCCCCATTCCAGGGTCTATAAATTCACCCCTCCACTTT

j_gene: TRBJ1-5
abundance: -
v_gene: TRBV11-3
d_gene: -
CDR3aa: CASSRAVYSNQPQHF
CDR3nt: TGTGCCAGCAGCCGTGCCGTCTATAGCAATCAGCCCCAGCATTTT

j_gene: TRBJ2-5
abundance: -
v_gene: TRBV21-1
d_gene: -
CDR3aa: CASSKALQGNQETQYF
CDR3nt: TGTGCCAGCAGCAAAGCCCTACAGGGTAACCAAGAGACCCAGTACTTC

j_gene: TRBJ1-1
abundance: -
v_gene: TRBV7-2
d_gene: -
CDR3aa: CASSTRHSNTEAFF
CDR3nt: TGTGCCAGCAGCACCCGACACTCAAACACTGAAGCTTTCTTT

j_gene: TRBJ2-2
abundance: -
v_gene: TRBV6-4
d_gene: -
CDR3aa: CASSDLEAGELFF
CDR3nt: TGTGCCAGCAGTGACTTAGAGGCCGGGGAGCTGTTTTTT

j_gene: TRBJ1-6
abundance: -
v_gene: TRBV19
d_gene: -
CDR3aa: CASSIRGDHSPLHF
CDR3nt: TGTGCCAGTAGTATCAGGGGAGACCATTCACCCCTCCACTTT

j_gene: TRBJ1-1
abundance: -
v_gene: TRBV5-1
d_gene: -
CDR3aa: CASSLDGGTNTEAFF
CDR3nt: TGCGCCAGCAGCTTGGATGGGGGCACAAACACTGAAGCTTTCTTT

j_gene: TRBJ1-6
abundance: -
v_gene: TRBV19
d_gene: -
CDR3aa: CASSMKGDTPLHF
CDR3nt: TGTGCCAGTAGTATGAAGGGGGATACACCCCTCCACTTT

j_gene: TRBJ2-7
abundance: -
v_gene: TRBV4-2
d_gene: TRBD1
CDR3aa: CASSQADRGTYEQYF
CDR3nt: TGTGCCAGCAGCCAAGCCGACAGGGGGACCTACGAGCAGTACTTC

j_gene: TRBJ1-4
abundance: -
v_gene: TRBV11-2
d_gene: -
CDR3aa: CASSLRGGTNEKLFF
CDR3nt: TGTGCCAGCAGCTTACGGGGAGGCACTAATGAAAAACTGTTTTTT